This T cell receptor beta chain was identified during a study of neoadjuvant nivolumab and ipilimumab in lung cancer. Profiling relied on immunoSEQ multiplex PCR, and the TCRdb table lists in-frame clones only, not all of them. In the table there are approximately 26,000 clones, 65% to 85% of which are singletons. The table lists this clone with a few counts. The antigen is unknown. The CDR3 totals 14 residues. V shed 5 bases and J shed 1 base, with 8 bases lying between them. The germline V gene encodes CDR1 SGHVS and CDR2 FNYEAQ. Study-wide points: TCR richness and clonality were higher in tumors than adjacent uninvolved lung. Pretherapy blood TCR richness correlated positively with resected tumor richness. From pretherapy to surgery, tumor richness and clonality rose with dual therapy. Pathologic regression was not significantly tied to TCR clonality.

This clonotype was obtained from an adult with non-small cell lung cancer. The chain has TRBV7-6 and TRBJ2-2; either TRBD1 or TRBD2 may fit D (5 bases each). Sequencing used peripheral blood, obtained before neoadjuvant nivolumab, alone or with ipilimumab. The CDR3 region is CASSVGGNTGELFF. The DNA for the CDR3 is TGTGCCAGCAGCGTTGGGGGGAACACCGGGGAGCTGTTTTTT.